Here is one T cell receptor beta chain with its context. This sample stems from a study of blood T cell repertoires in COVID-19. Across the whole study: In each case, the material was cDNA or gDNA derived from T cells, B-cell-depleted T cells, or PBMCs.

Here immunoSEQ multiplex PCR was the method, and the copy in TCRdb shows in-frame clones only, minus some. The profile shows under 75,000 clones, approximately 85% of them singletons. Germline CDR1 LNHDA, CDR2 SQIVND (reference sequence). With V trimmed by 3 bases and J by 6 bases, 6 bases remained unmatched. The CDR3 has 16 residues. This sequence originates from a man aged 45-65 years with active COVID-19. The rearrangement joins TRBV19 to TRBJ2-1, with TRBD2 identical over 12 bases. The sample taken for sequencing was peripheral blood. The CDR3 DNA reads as TGTGCCAGTAGTATGGACCTAGCGGGGGGGCTCAATGAGCAGTTCTTC. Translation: CASSMDLAGGLNEQFF.